This T cell receptor beta chain was identified during a study of T cell repertoires in cytomegalovirus infection. Trimming at V came to 4 bases and at J to 6 bases, leaving 7 bases not matched to a gene. This CDR3 contains 15 residues. Germline CDR1 MGHRA, CDR2 YSYEKL. TCRdb called the reads again in MiXCR, with one record for every CDR3 protein. The data hold 450,000 to 550,000 distinct CDR3 sequences, with approximately 46% observed a single time. Of note for this clonotype: Its antigen is not known.

The sequence was obtained from a human donor in good health (CMV status not recorded). Some clones in this sample may be carry-over from other donors' samples. The material sequenced was cultured PBMCs, taken from culture after CMV antigen stimulation. The chain has TRBV4-1 and TRBJ2-2; 8 nucleotides line up with TRBD1. The CDR3 loop reads CASSPLTGGPGELFF. The CDR3 DNA sequence: TGCGCCAGCAGCCCGCTTACAGGGGGACCCGGGGAGCTGTTTTTT.